One and the same sample provided the 9 T cell receptor beta chains below, sequenced in a study of Graves' ophthalmopathy and Graves' hyperthyroidism. The authors amplified TCR beta CDR3 regions, and they did so from RNA transcripts for repertoire sequencing. An initial RT-PCR round employing HTBI primers preceded a second-round multiplex PCR. One entry per CDR3 protein, called by TCRdb with MiXCR from the multiplex PCR reads. The sample shows roughly 610,000 distinct CDR3 sequences, approximately 21% of them seen only once. Specimen: peripheral blood. Receptors were obtained from a woman in her late teens or twenties with stable Graves' hyperthyroidism. Some clones in this sample may be carry-over from other donors' samples.

In this sample, this clonotype turned up many times. The chain has TRBV14 and TRBJ1-2; 8 bases map to TRBD1. V was clipped by 4 bases and J by 4 bases; unmatched bases: 8. Germline V gene data show CDR1 as SGHDN and CDR2 as FVKESK. The CDR3 spans 15 residues. CDR3 nucleotides: TGTGCCAGCAGCCTAAAGAGGACAGGGTTCTATGGCTACACCTTC. Its translation is CASSLKRTGFYGYTF.

This chain connects TRBV6-1 to TRBJ1-1; TRBD1 might be the D (5 bases). This CDR3 is built from 15 residues. Trimming stripped 2 bases from V and 5 bases from J, with 15 bases between. Looked up from germline, CDR1 is MNHNS and CDR2 is SASEGT. The CDR3 spells CASSELPQGETEAFF. CDR3 bases: TGTGCCAGCAGTGAATTGCCCCAGGGAGAAACTGAAGCTTTCTTT.

The rearrangement joins TRBV7-2 to TRBJ2-7; 7 bases fit TRBD1. The germline CDR1 and CDR2 sequences are SGHTA and FQGNSA. The junction had 9 bases not matched to a gene; V was cut back by 4 bases and J by 9 bases. CDR3 size: 13 residues. The CDR3: CASSYQGGRGQYF. The CDR3 DNA sequence: TGTGCCAGCAGCTATCAAGGGGGCAGGGGGCAGTACTTC.

This clonotype was seen repeatedly, ten times or more. This chain links TRBV11-3 with TRBJ1-1; TRBD1 might be the D (6 bases). The CDR3 extends over 16 amino acids. Looked up from germline, CDR1 is SGHNT and CDR2 is YENEEA. V lost 1 base and J 5 bases, leaving 17 bases between the germline ends. CDR3 protein: CASSLGEGRGKTEAFF. In DNA form, the CDR3 reads TGTGCCAGCAGCTTAGGGGAAGGGAGGGGGAAGACTGAAGCTTTCTTT.

This clonotype was picked up many times. The rearrangement joins TRBV28 to TRBJ2-7, with TRBD1 matching over 7 bases. V was pared by 5 bases and J by 0 bases, with 7 bases of the junction left unmatched. Germline CDR1 reads MDHEN; CDR2 reads SYDVKM. This CDR3 is 15 amino acids long. The CDR3 DNA reads TGTGCCAGCAGTCGGGACAGCCACCCCTCCTACGAGCAGTACTTC. As protein: CASSRDSHPSYEQYF.

The chain is built from TRBV30 and TRBJ1-5; 8 nucleotides match TRBD1. Germline V gene lookup returns CDR1 GTSNPN and CDR2 SVGIG (reference sequence). The V segment lost 3 bases and the J segment 6 bases; nucleotides outside the gene matches: 10. CDR3 length: 15 amino acids. The CDR3: CAWSEGQGEGQPQHF. The CDR3 DNA sequence: TGTGCCTGGAGCGAAGGACAGGGAGAAGGTCAGCCCCAGCATTTT.

This clonotype was counted a few times. The chain combines TRBV5-1 with TRBJ1-1; 9 nucleotides align to TRBD1. The CDR3 is made up of 15 amino acids. Germline V gives CDR1 SGHRS, CDR2 YFSETQ. J was trimmed by 6 bases and V by 3 bases; bases with no gene match: 9. CDR3 DNA: TGCGCCAGCAGCTACTCCGGGACAGGGCGGGCTGAAGCTTTCTTT. Residues: CASSYSGTGRAEAFF.

This clonotype was counted a few times. A read error is possible here, since a much larger clone lies one base away. The conserved phenylalanine or tryptophan is not found at the CDR3 terminus, so this likely reflects a read error. The chain combines TRBV28 with TRBJ1-2; 8 bases line up with TRBD1. There are 13 residues in the CDR3. Trimming at V came to 4 bases and at J to 10 bases, leaving 8 bases not matched to a gene. Germline values: CDR1 MDHEN, CDR2 SYDVKM. CDR3 bases: TGTGCCAGCAGTTCCGGGACAGGATCTTTCTACACCTAC. Translated: CASSSGTGSFYTY.

In this sample, this clonotype turned up many times. The chain uses TRBV27 and TRBJ2-6; D not certain. CDR3 length: 16 amino acids. Looked up from germline, CDR1 is MNHEY and CDR2 is SMNVEV (reference sequence). V was pared by 2 bases and J by 2 bases, with 10 bases between. The CDR3 nucleotides read TGTGCCAGCAGTTTACGGTGGAACGCTGGGGCCAACGTCCTGACTTTC. Its protein product is CASSLRWNAGANVLTF.